This T cell receptor (beta chain) was captured in a study of post-analysis software for immune sequencing data. Whole-study results and caveats: Comparison with controls showed significantly lower normalized Chao1 diversity in multiple sclerosis patients. Included in a set of roughly 5 TRBV segments more frequent in patients than controls were TRBV5-6, TRBV5-1 and TRBV20-1.

Regarding this clonotype: Its antigen is still unknown.

This CDR3 is 15 amino acids long. With 6 bases clipped from V and 3 bases from J, the junction kept 10 bases outside the gene matches. Germline values: CDR1 MNHEY, CDR2 SVGAGI. Tagging with unique molecular identifiers was a feature of the TCR beta cDNA libraries. MiXCR, run by TCRdb on the PCR reads, gives a single entry per CDR3 protein. This sample has over 700,000 distinct CDR3 sequences; 25% to 30% occur once, and the top ten carry around 0.56%. The sample was blood. The sequence derives from a girl under 18 with multiple sclerosis. The rearrangement links TRBV6-5 to TRBJ1-2; TRBD1 matches at 7 bases. CDR3: CASSLGQVSYYGYTF. CDR3 coding DNA: TGTGCCAGCAGCCTCGGACAGGTCAGCTACTATGGCTACACCTTC.